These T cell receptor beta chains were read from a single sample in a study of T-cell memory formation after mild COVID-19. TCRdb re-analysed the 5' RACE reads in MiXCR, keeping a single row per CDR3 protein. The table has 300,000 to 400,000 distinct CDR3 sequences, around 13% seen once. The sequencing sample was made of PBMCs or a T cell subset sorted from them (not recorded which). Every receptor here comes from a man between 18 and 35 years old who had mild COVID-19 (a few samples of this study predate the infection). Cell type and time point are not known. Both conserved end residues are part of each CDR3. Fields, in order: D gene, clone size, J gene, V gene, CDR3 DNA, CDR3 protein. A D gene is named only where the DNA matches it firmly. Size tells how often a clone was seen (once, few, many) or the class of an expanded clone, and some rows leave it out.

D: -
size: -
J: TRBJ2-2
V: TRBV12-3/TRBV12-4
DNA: TGTGCCAGCAGTTTACCCATACCCACGAACACCGGGGAGCTGTTTTTT
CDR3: CASSLPIPTNTGELFF

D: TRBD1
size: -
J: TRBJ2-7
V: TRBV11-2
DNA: TGTGCCAGCAGTCCAGACAGGGGGGGCGAGCAGTACTTC
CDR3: CASSPDRGGEQYF

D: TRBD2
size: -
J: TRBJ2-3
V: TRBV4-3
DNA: TGCGCCAGCAGCCGTCAAGCGGGGGGCACAGATACGCAGTATTTT
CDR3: CASSRQAGGTDTQYF

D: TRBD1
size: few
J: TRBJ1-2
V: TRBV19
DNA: TGTGCCAGTAGTGCGCGGGACAGGATCTCTATTGGCTACACCTTC
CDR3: CASSARDRISIGYTF

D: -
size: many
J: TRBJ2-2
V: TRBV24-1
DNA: TGTGCCACCAGTGATAGTGGGAAGAACACCGGGGAGCTGTTTTTT
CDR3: CATSDSGKNTGELFF

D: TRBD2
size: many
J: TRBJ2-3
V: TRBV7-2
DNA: TGTGCCAGCAGCTTAGGGAGGCGGGGGATCACAGATACGCAGTATTTT
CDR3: CASSLGRRGITDTQYF

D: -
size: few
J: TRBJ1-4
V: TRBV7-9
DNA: TGTGCCAGCAGCTTAGTGGTCAGGGGAGAAAAACTGTTTTTT
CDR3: CASSLVVRGEKLFF

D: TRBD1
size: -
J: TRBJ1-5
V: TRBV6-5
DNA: TGTGCCAGCAGGCTCAGACAGGGAAATCAGCCCCAGCATTTT
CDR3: CASRLRQGNQPQHF

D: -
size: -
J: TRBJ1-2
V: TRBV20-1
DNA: TGCAGTGCTTCAGGTCTAAACTATGGCTACACCTTC
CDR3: CSASGLNYGYTF

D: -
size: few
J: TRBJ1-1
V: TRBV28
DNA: TGTGCCAGCAGTTTGGGCAGTATGAACACTGAAGCTTTCTTT
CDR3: CASSLGSMNTEAFF

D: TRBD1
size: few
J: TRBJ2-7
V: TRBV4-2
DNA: TGTGCCAGCAGCCAAGAGGCAGGGGGATTCTACGAGCAGTACTTC
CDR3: CASSQEAGGFYEQYF

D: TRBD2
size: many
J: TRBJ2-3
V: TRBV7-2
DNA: TGTGCCAGCAGCCGGACCTCTAGCGGGGGGGCAGATACGCAGTATTTT
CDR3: CASSRTSSGGADTQYF

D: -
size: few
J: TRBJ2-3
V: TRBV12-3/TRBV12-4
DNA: TGTGCCAGCAACCCCAGCGGTAGCACAGATACGCAGTATTTT
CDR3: CASNPSGSTDTQYF

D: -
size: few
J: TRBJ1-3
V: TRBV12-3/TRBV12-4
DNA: TGTGCCAGCAGTTTAGCGGTTCTGGGGGCCTCTGGAAACACCATATATTTT
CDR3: CASSLAVLGASGNTIYF

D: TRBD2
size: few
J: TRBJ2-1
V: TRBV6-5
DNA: TGTGCCAGCAGTGCCATAGCGGGGGGCCGCTACAATGAGCAGTTCTTC
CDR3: CASSAIAGGRYNEQFF

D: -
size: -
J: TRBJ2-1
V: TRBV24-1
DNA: TGTGCCACCAGTGATTTCGGAATGGACAATGAGCAGTTCTTC
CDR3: CATSDFGMDNEQFF

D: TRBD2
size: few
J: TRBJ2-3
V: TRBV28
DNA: TGTGCCAGCAGCCCGAGCGGGGGGATGACAGATACGCAGTATTTT
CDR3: CASSPSGGMTDTQYF

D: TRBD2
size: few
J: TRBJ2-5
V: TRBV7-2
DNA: TGTGCCAGCAGCTTAAGTGCGGGGGGATCCCAAGAGACCCAGTACTTC
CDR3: CASSLSAGGSQETQYF

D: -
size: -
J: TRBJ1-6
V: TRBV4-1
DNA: TGCGCCAGCAGCCAAGAGGGAGTTCTTAATAATTCACCCCTCCACTTT
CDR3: CASSQEGVLNNSPLHF